Listed below are T cell receptor beta chains from one sample, sequenced in a study of cytomegalovirus exposure and HLA in healthy donors. The protocol was immunoSEQ multiplex PCR, while the TCRdb copy is restricted to in-frame clones and leaves out a portion. The sample has some 200,000 clones, about 70% seen once. The sequencing sample was made of PBMCs. Every receptor here comes from a woman aged 25-40 years in good health and CMV-seronegative. The CDR3 runs from the conserved cysteine through the conserved F or W. D genes are given only for firm matches. Rows give clone size only sometimes, using once, few, many, or a class for an expanded clone.

TRBD2 TRBJ2-4 TRBV5-3 once CARSLGLAGGRAKNIQYF TGTGCCAGAAGCTTGGGACTAGCGGGAGGGAGGGCCAAAAACATTCAGTACTTC
- TRBJ1-1 TRBV13 - CASSYLNRDQAFF TGTGCCAGCAGCTATCTAAACAGGGACCAAGCTTTCTTT
- TRBJ1-1 TRBV5-4 few CASSPRWYQAGFHEAFF TGTGCCAGCAGCCCCCGGTGGTATCAGGCAGGGTTCCATGAAGCTTTCTTT
- TRBJ2-1 TRBV5-1 - CASREGVGQFF TGCGCCAGCAGGGAGGGTGTGGGGCAGTTCTTC
- TRBJ2-7 TRBV5-1 few CASSSQGSTYEQYF TGCGCCAGCAGCTCCCAGGGGTCTACCTACGAGCAGTACTTC
- TRBJ1-2 TRBV5-1 few CASSLGRGYGYTF TGCGCCAGCAGCTTGGGACGGGGGTATGGCTACACCTTC
- TRBJ1-2 TRBV7-3 - CASSHKSGYGYTF TGTGCCAGCAGCCATAAGAGCGGATACGGCTACACCTTC
- TRBJ2-3 TRBV9 - CASSSTLGADTQYF TGTGCCAGCAGCTCAACCCTAGGGGCAGATACGCAGTATTTT
TRBD2 TRBJ2-3 TRBV7-6 - CASSLTSGVSTDTQYF TGTGCCAGCAGCTTGACTAGCGGGGTCAGCACAGATACGCAGTATTTT
- TRBJ1-6 TRBV5-1 - CASSADPSSYNSPLHF TGCGCCAGCAGCGCCGATCCGAGCTCCTATAATTCACCCCTCCACTTT